This is a list of T cell receptor beta chains from one sample in a study of OX40 agonist ivuxolimab in advanced cancers. TCRdb keeps only in-frame clones here, not all; method: immunoSEQ multiplex PCR. The sample records more than 25,000 clones, roughly 71% being singletons. The material sequenced was CD4+ or CD8+ T cells sorted from blood, taken in a trial of the OX40 agonist ivuxolimab. Source of these receptors: an adult with an advanced solid tumor such as melanoma, head and neck, liver or kidney cancer. CDR3s include the opening cysteine and the closing phenylalanine or tryptophan.

V gene,J gene,CDR3 protein
TRBV10-3,TRBJ2-3,CAIESNHEDTQYF
TRBV4-1,TRBJ1-1,CASSGPLKGTEAFF
TRBV10-1,TRBJ2-2,CASSDGTGNTGELFF
TRBV5-6,TRBJ1-2,CASSLVGQGYYGYTF
TRBV7-6,TRBJ2-3,CASSLFLGDTQYF
TRBV6-6,TRBJ2-7,CASSYDGARFYEQYF
TRBV5-4,TRBJ2-7,CASSLGQGHYEQYF
TRBV25-1,TRBJ1-2,CASSRTVNYGYTF
TRBV7-9,TRBJ1-1,CASSLNSETEAFF
TRBV10-2,TRBJ1-3,CASADQGNTIYF
TRBV7-2,TRBJ1-2,CASRTRTGIYGYTF
TRBV25-1,TRBJ1-1,CASSEFLDGGPNTEAFF
TRBV9,TRBJ2-2,CASSVGQTGELFF
TRBV4-2,TRBJ1-2,CASSPFGQGTYGYTF
TRBV6-4,TRBJ1-5,CASSDEGNQPQHF
TRBV19,TRBJ1-5,CASSLRDQPQHF
TRBV11-2,TRBJ2-1,CASSFDRSSYNEQFF